Listed here are 20 T cell receptor beta chains from one sample, sequenced in a study of CD8+CD57+ T cells in acquired aplastic anemia. CD8+CD57+ cell expansion, shown by flow cytometry, had occurred in the patients selected for sequencing. Both TCR beta VDJ combination and CDR3 sequence profiling were carried out. Genomic DNA was the template for this profiling. MiXCR, run by TCRdb on the reads, gives a single entry per CDR3 protein. The data show 450,000 to 550,000 distinct CDR3 sequences, roughly 34% seen once. The sequenced sample was sorted CD4+, CD8+, or CD8+CD57+ T cells (not recorded which) from PBMCs. The receptors here all came from a human donor with aplastic anemia.

This clonotype has at least ten counts. This chain links TRBV5-1 with TRBJ1-6; TRBD1 aligns across 10 bases. Germline lookup yields CDR1 SGHRS and CDR2 YFSETQ. The ends lost 4 bases at V and 7 bases at J; junction bases unmatched: 5. The CDR3 has 15 residues. The CDR3 sequence: CASSLSGQGNSPLHF. DNA of the CDR3: TGCGCCAGCAGCCTGTCGGGACAGGGGAATTCACCCCTCCACTTT. Together with reference TRBV5-1 and TRBJ1-6, the CDR3 gives the full variable domain: KAGVTQTPRYLIKTRGQQVTLSCSPISGHRSVSWYQQTPGQGLQFLFEYFSETQRNKGNFPGRFSGRQFSNSRSEMNVSTLELGDSALYLCASSLSGQGNSPLHFGNGTRLTVT.

Notes on this clonotype: It may be a read error: a sequence one base away is much more abundant. V gene TRBV11-2 combines with J gene TRBJ1-2, with D possibly TRBD1 on 5 matching bases. Trimming stripped 1 base from V and 6 bases from J, with 18 bases between. The CDR3 has 16 residues. Germline CDR1 is SGHAT and CDR2 is FQNNGV. The CDR3 DNA reads as TGTGCCAGCAGCTTAGGTTATAACAGGAGGCAAAATGGCTACACCTTC. Residues: CASSLGYNRRQNGYTF.

As to this clonotype: One end of the junction varies from germline; a read error may be responsible. The V call is TRBV11-2, the J call TRBJ2-3; unclear D gene. CDR3 length: 15 amino acids. CDR1 and CDR2 from the germline V gene are SGHAT and FQNNGV. This chain's CDR3 is CATSRDKQPTDTQYF. CDR3 bases: TGTGCCACCAGCAGAGATAAGCAGCCCACAGATACGCAGTATTTT.

The table lists this clonotype with a few counts. The chain is built from TRBV18 and TRBJ1-5; 10 positions agree with TRBD1. With V trimmed by 1 base and J by 6 bases, 3 bases remained unmatched. This CDR3 has 15 amino acids. CDR1 and CDR2 from the germline V gene are KGHSH and LQKENI. The CDR3 sequence: CASSPLGDRGQPQHF. In nucleotides, the CDR3 is TGTGCCAGCTCACCACTTGGGGACAGGGGTCAGCCCCAGCATTTT.

V gene TRBV10-3 combines with J gene TRBJ2-7; no firm D call. The germline V gene encodes CDR1 ENHRY and CDR2 SYGVKD. This CDR3 has 16 residues. V lost 4 bases and J lost 0, with 16 bases in between. The CDR3 region has the DNA TGTGCCATCAGTGCCGGAGAAGAGTCCTTCTCCTACGAGCAGTACTTC. The encoded protein is CAISAGEESFSYEQYF.

Only a few counts were recorded for this clonotype. This rearrangement joins TRBV19 to TRBJ2-2; 9 bases are shared with TRBD1. Unmatched junction bases numbered 8, after V lost 3 bases and J lost 6 bases. Germline V gene data show CDR1 as LNHDA and CDR2 as SQIVND (reference sequence). The CDR3 length is 16 residues. CDR3 region: CASSIPQGARAGELFF. The CDR3 DNA reads as TGTGCCAGTAGTATCCCACAGGGGGCTAGGGCCGGGGAGCTGTTTTTT.

The sample holds one count of this clonotype. A single base separates this from a much larger clone, so it may be a read error. This sequence joins TRBV2 and TRBJ1-4; 12 bases align to TRBD1. The V gene's germline CDR1 is SNHLY and CDR2 FYNNEI. CDR3 length: 14 amino acids. CDR3 DNA: TGTGCCGGCAGCGGGACAGGGGGCATCGAAAAACTGTTTTTT. This sequence encodes CAGSGTGGIEKLFF.

The chain joins TRBV19 to TRBJ1-1; D ambiguous. The CDR3 sequence is 17 residues long. V lost 3 bases and J 0 bases, leaving 17 bases between the germline ends. Germline V gives CDR1 LNHDA, CDR2 SQIVND (reference sequence). For the CDR3, the DNA is TGTGCCAGTAGTATCCCCTGGGCAGGCGAAATGAACACTGAAGCTTTCTTT. This gives the protein CASSIPWAGEMNTEAFF. Drawing the rest from reference TRBV19 and TRBJ1-1, the complete variable domain is DGGITQSPKYLFRKEGQNVTLSCEQNLNHDAMYWYRQDPGQGLRLIYYSQIVNDFQKGDIAEGYSVSREKKESFPLTVTSAQKNPTAFYLCASSIPWAGEMNTEAFFGQGTRLTVV.

There are a few counts of this clonotype. The CDR3 loop reads CASSQVLGRESEKLFF. In nucleotides, the CDR3 is TGTGCCAGCAGCCAAGTTTTGGGTAGGGAGAGTGAAAAACTGTTTTTT. The rearrangement joins TRBV4-2 to TRBJ1-4; D gene unclear. V was pared by 1 base and J by 7 bases, with 16 bases between. In germline, CDR1 is LGHNA, CDR2 YNFKEQ. The CDR3 sequence is 16 residues long.

This clonotype occurred a few times. The gene calls are TRBV2 and TRBJ1-2; weak D call: TRBD1 (5 bases). The CDR3 extends over 14 amino acids. CDR1 SNHLY and CDR2 FYNNEI come from the germline V gene. With 7 bases removed from V and 2 bases from J, the gap between germline ends came to 14 bases. The CDR3 loop reads CASKNSGPNYGYTF. In DNA form, the CDR3 reads TGTGCCAGCAAAAATTCAGGGCCCAACTATGGCTACACCTTC.

This clonotype was counted only a few times. J is TRBJ2-3 and V is TRBV19; 8 bases are a match to TRBD1. Germline CDR1 reads LNHDA; CDR2 reads SQIVND (reference sequence). There are 13 residues in the CDR3. J lost 6 bases, V lost 6 bases, and 5 bases had no gene match. CDR3 amino acids: CASRETGEDTQYF. The CDR3 coding sequence is TGTGCCAGTAGGGAGACAGGGGAGGATACGCAGTATTTT.

V is TRBV28 and J is TRBJ2-7, with D possibly being TRBD1 (6 bases). The CDR3 is 16 amino acids. Germline V gene data show CDR1 as MDHEN and CDR2 as SYDVKM. Trimming shortened V by 5 bases and J by 1 base, and 18 bases separated the two germline ends. CDR3 coding DNA: TGTGCCAGCAGTCCTAATGGACAGATCGGGTCCTACGAGCAGTACTTC. Its protein product is CASSPNGQIGSYEQYF. The full variable domain, with the rest looked up from reference TRBV28 and TRBJ2-7, is DVKVTQSSRYLVKRTGEKVFLECVQDMDHENMFWYRQDPGLGLRLIYFSYDVKMKEKGDIPEGYSVSREKKERFSLILESASTNQTSMYLCASSPNGQIGSYEQYFGPGTRLTVT.

This clonotype appeared a few times. This chain connects TRBV3-1 to TRBJ1-2, with TRBD1 matching over 7 bases. V gave up 0 bases and J gave up 8 bases; unmatched junction bases: 9. CDR1 is LGHDT and CDR2 is YNNKEL in the germline V gene (reference sequence). The CDR3 covers 15 residues. CDR3 region: CASSQEYRGTGGYTF. For the CDR3, the DNA is TGTGCCAGCAGCCAAGAATACAGGGGAACGGGAGGCTACACCTTC. Drawing the rest from reference TRBV3-1 and TRBJ1-2, the complete variable domain is DTAVSQTPKYLVTQMGNDKSIKCEQNLGHDTMYWYKQDSKKFLKIMFSYNNKELIINETVPNRFSPKSPDKAHLNLHINSLELGDSAVYFCASSQEYRGTGGYTFGSGTRLTVV.

The sample holds a few counts of this clonotype. V and J are TRBV5-5 and TRBJ1-1; D is uncertain. V was pared by 4 bases and J by 10 bases, with 20 bases between. The CDR3 is 14 residues long. CDR1 and CDR2 from the germline V gene are SGHKS and YYEKEE (reference sequence). CDR3 sequence: CASSLWLGRSGAFF. The CDR3 nucleotides read TGTGCCAGCAGCCTCTGGTTGGGGAGAAGTGGAGCTTTCTTT.

This clonotype was counted only a few times. The chain combines TRBV29-1 with TRBJ2-3, with 8 bases that match TRBD2. V dropped 6 bases and J dropped 0; count of bases not matched to a gene: 5. CDR1 SQVTM and CDR2 ANQGSEA come from the germline V gene. This CDR3 is 14 amino acids long. The CDR3: CSVVPSGSTDTQYF. Written as DNA, the CDR3 is TGCAGCGTAGTCCCTAGCGGGAGCACAGATACGCAGTATTTT.

This clonotype was counted a few times. The chain joins TRBV10-3 to TRBJ1-6; D uncertain. The germline V gene has CDR1 ENHRY and CDR2 SYGVKD. Trimming left V 0 bases short and J 11 bases short, with 5 bases between. The CDR3 length is 12 residues. CDR3 sequence reads: CAISESGTPLHF. The CDR3 DNA sequence: TGTGCCATCAGTGAGTCCGGGACACCCCTCCACTTT.

CDR3 nucleotides: TGCGCCAGCAGGCGGACGGGGCCAATCTACGAGCAGTACTTC. Translated, it gives CASRRTGPIYEQYF. The chain combines TRBV5-1 with TRBJ2-7, with D perhaps TRBD1 or TRBD2 (5 bases each). V dropped 5 bases and J dropped 3 bases, with 15 bases sitting between them. The V gene's germline CDR1 is SGHRS and CDR2 YFSETQ. This CDR3 is built from 14 residues.

In this sample, this clonotype turned up a few times. A much larger clone differs by one base, so this may be a read error. The rearrangement joins TRBV9 to TRBJ1-6; D gene uncertain. Trimming pared 0 bases from V and 5 bases from J, leaving 9 bases between. CDR3 length: 15 residues. Germline values: CDR1 SGDLS, CDR2 YYNGEE. Here the CDR3 DNA reads TGTGCCAGCAGCGTAGCGGGATCGAATAATTCACCCCTCCACTTT. Residues: CASSVAGSNNSPLHF.

This rearrangement joins TRBV20-1 to TRBJ2-3, with 8 nucleotides matching TRBD1. Germline CDR1 is DFQATT and CDR2 is SNEGSKA (reference sequence). Unmatched junction bases numbered 12, after V lost 3 bases and J lost 10 bases. The CDR3 has 14 amino acids. CDR3 DNA sequence: TGCAGTGCTAGGCACAGGACAGGGTTTAACCCGCAGTATTTT. This gives the protein CSARHRTGFNPQYF.

The chain recombines TRBV20-1 with TRBJ2-7, with 9 bases fitting TRBD1. CDR3 length: 14 amino acids. Germline V gene lookup returns CDR1 DFQATT and CDR2 SNEGSKA (reference sequence). The trim removed 8 bases at V and 6 bases at J, leaving 14 bases unmatched. CDR3 in DNA: TGCAGTACGAGCCAACGGGACAGGGAAGCCGAGCAGTACTTC. Translating gives CSTSQRDREAEQYF.